One sample yielded the 23 T cell receptor beta chains listed below, sequenced in a study of T-cell reconstitution after alpha-beta-depleted transplantation in children. Preparation of the TCRbeta library involved a method that used unique molecular identifiers. One entry per CDR3 protein results from TCRdb running MiXCR on the PCR reads. The table records 260,000 or so distinct CDR3 sequences, around 11% of them present only once. The sequences come from PBMCs from the stem cell graft donor, collected from the stem cell graft. These receptors were collected from a human donor who donated a stem cell graft to a child with acute lymphoblastic leukemia.

This clonotype was detected ten times or more. The chain joins TRBV4-3 to TRBJ2-1; D call uncertain. V lost 1 base to trimming and J lost 5 bases, with 6 bases between them. The CDR3 has 13 amino acids. Germline CDR1 reads LGHNA; CDR2 reads YSLEER. The CDR3 coding sequence is TGCGCCAGCAGCCAAGTCGCGGACAATGAGCAGTTCTTC. It codes for CASSQVADNEQFF.

This clonotype showed up many times. The genes are TRBV12-3 or TRBV12-4 and TRBJ1-2; D possibly corresponds to TRBD1 (6 bases). This CDR3 region has 17 residues. The germline V and J ends were trimmed by 6 bases and 6 bases, with 26 bases remaining between them. CDR3 region: CASRAWTRPLGGDGYTF. DNA of the CDR3: TGTGCCAGCAGGGCCTGGACTCGTCCATTAGGGGGGGATGGCTACACCTTC.

There are many counts of this clonotype. This chain links TRBV20-1 with TRBJ1-5, with D possibly TRBD1 on 5 matching bases. The CDR3 length is 12 residues. Germline CDR1 DFQATT, CDR2 SNEGSKA (reference sequence). The germline V and J ends were trimmed by 3 bases and 4 bases, with 7 bases remaining between them. The CDR3 sequence: CSASAGNQPQHF. The CDR3, as DNA: TGCAGTGCTAGTGCAGGGAATCAGCCCCAGCATTTT.

This clonotype has a count of ten or more. The genes are TRBV5-8 and TRBJ1-5, with unresolved D. Germline V gives CDR1 SGHTS, CDR2 YDEGEE. Trimming shortened V by 2 bases and J by 7 bases, and 13 bases separated the two germline ends. The CDR3 length is 14 residues. The CDR3 sequence is CASSFGPLTQPQHF. CDR3 coding DNA: TGTGCCAGCAGCTTCGGGCCATTGACGCAGCCCCAGCATTTT. The variable domain in full, completed from reference TRBV5-8 and TRBJ1-5, reads EAGVTQSPTHLIKTRGQQATLRCSPISGHTSVYWYQQALGLGLQFLLWYDEGEERNRGNFPPRFSGRQFPNYSSELNVNALELEDSALYLCASSFGPLTQPQHFGDGTRLSIL.

Many counts were recorded for this clonotype. This sequence joins TRBV20-1 and TRBJ1-1; D possibly corresponds to TRBD1 (5 bases). The CDR3 has 12 residues. CDR1 and CDR2 (germline): DFQATT, SNEGSKA (reference sequence). CDR3 loop: CSLPGRATEAFF. The CDR3, as DNA: TGCAGCCTTCCGGGCAGGGCTACTGAAGCTTTCTTT.

This clonotype was detected many times. The chain employs TRBV5-1 and TRBJ1-1, with D possibly TRBD1 on 5 matching bases. The CDR3 length is 15 residues. The germline V gene encodes CDR1 SGHRS and CDR2 YFSETQ. The V and J ends lost 5 bases and 0 bases respectively, with 14 bases between them. CDR3 bases: TGCGCCAGCAGTTCCAGACAGTCAATGAACACTGAAGCTTTCTTT. It encodes CASSSRQSMNTEAFF.

There are many counts of this clonotype. The chain employs TRBV4-3 and TRBJ2-7; 9 bases line up with TRBD1. This CDR3 region has 15 residues. With 3 bases clipped from V and 5 bases from J, the junction kept 8 bases outside the gene matches. Germline lookup yields CDR1 LGHNA and CDR2 YSLEER. This CDR3 is CASSQGQGDIHEQYF. CDR3 DNA: TGCGCCAGCAGCCAGGGACAGGGAGATATCCACGAGCAGTACTTC.

In its sample, this clonotype was seen many times. This chain connects TRBV6-5 to TRBJ2-7; D possibly uses TRBD1 or TRBD2 (6 bases each). This CDR3 is 14 amino acids long. V lost 2 bases to trimming and J lost 5 bases, with 13 bases between them. Germline V gene data show CDR1 as MNHEY and CDR2 as SVGAGI. This CDR3 is CASSYRGAQHEQYF. The CDR3 DNA sequence: TGTGCCAGCAGTTACAGGGGGGCGCAGCACGAGCAGTACTTC.

This clonotype was recorded at least ten times. The chain is built from TRBV7-9 and TRBJ2-5; 7 positions match TRBD1. This CDR3 has 15 residues. V trimming: 2 bases; J trimming: 2 bases; junction bases outside the gene matches: 5. Germline assignment: CDR1 SEHNR and CDR2 FQNEAQ (reference sequence). This chain's CDR3 is CASSLFRQGQETQYF. DNA of the CDR3: TGTGCCAGCAGCTTATTCAGACAGGGACAAGAGACCCAGTACTTC. Using reference TRBV7-9 and TRBJ2-5 for the parts outside the CDR3, the full variable domain is DTGVSQNPRHKITKRGQNVTFRCDPISEHNRLYWYRQTLGQGPEFLTYFQNEAQLEKSRLLSDRFSAERPKGSFSTLEIQRTEQGDSAMYLCASSLFRQGQETQYFGPGTRLLVL.

This clonotype occurred many times. This chain joins TRBV7-9 and TRBJ1-6, with 9 bases that match TRBD1. Germline lookup yields CDR1 SEHNR and CDR2 FQNEAQ (reference sequence). This CDR3 contains 14 residues. V was clipped by 5 bases and J by 8 bases; unmatched bases: 4. The CDR3 nucleotides read TGTGCCAGCAGCCCGGGACAGGGAGATTCACCCCTCCACTTT. Amino acids: CASSPGQGDSPLHF.

This clonotype was counted a single time. The CDR3 DNA follows: TGTGCCAGCTCCAACGGGGACAGGACAGAGACCCAGTACTTC. Protein product: CASSNGDRTETQYF. V is TRBV18 and J is TRBJ2-5; 8 nucleotides agree with TRBD1. The CDR3 sequence is 14 residues long. Trimming cost V 6 bases and J 4 bases; bases outside gene matches: 7. Germline CDR1 and CDR2: KGHSH and LQKENI.

V and J are TRBV20-1 and TRBJ2-2; 12 nucleotides line up with TRBD2. V lost 0 bases, J lost 6 bases, and 5 bases stayed unmatched. Germline CDR1 DFQATT, CDR2 SNEGSKA (reference sequence). The CDR3 length is 16 residues. The CDR3 DNA is TGCAGTGCTAGAGATCAGCGACTAGCGGGGGCCGGGGAGCTGTTTTTT. This sequence encodes CSARDQRLAGAGELFF.

Notes on this clonotype: This may come from a read error, since a much larger clone is one base off. The chain is built from TRBV14 and TRBJ1-6, with D hard to call. The CDR3 length is 12 residues. The germline gives CDR1 SGHDN, CDR2 FVKESK. The CDR3 is CASSQRYSPHHF. The CDR3 coding sequence is TGTGCCAGCAGCCAACGTTATTCACCCCACCACTTT.

There are many counts of this clonotype. This CDR3 reads CASSLASGSAYSTDTQYF. The DNA of the CDR3 is TGTGCCAGCAGCTTAGCTAGCGGGAGTGCCTATAGCACAGATACGCAGTATTTT. The rearrangement joins TRBV7-8 to TRBJ2-3, with 9 nucleotides matching TRBD2. The CDR3 is made up of 18 amino acids. J gave up 0 bases and V 0 bases, and 7 bases lay outside the gene matches. Germline V gene sequence: CDR1 SGHVS, CDR2 FQNEAQ.

This chain's CDR3 is CASSLAGQGGSPLHF. DNA for the CDR3: TGTGCCAGCAGCTTAGCGGGGCAGGGCGGATCACCCCTCCACTTT. This rearrangement joins TRBV7-2 to TRBJ1-6; D might be TRBD1 (5 bases). Germline lookup yields CDR1 SGHTA and CDR2 FQGNSA. Trimming shortened V by 0 bases and J by 10 bases, and 13 bases separated the two germline ends. The CDR3 is 15 residues long.

This clonotype has a count of ten or more. This chain joins TRBV28 and TRBJ2-3, with a weak D call TRBD2 (6 bases). The length of the CDR3 is 15 residues. Germline V CDR1 and CDR2: MDHEN, SYDVKM. V shed 6 bases and J shed 5 bases, with 18 bases lying between them. CDR3 DNA sequence: TGTGCCAGCAGCCCAGCGGGCAGGGCCGGAGATACGCAGTATTTT. The encoded protein is CASSPAGRAGDTQYF. Together with reference TRBV28 and TRBJ2-3, the CDR3 gives the full variable domain: DVKVTQSSRYLVKRTGEKVFLECVQDMDHENMFWYRQDPGLGLRLIYFSYDVKMKEKGDIPEGYSVSREKKERFSLILESASTNQTSMYLCASSPAGRAGDTQYFGPGTRLTVL.

This clonotype was picked up many times. The rearrangement joins TRBV5-5 to TRBJ1-4; tentatively, D is TRBD1 (5 bases). Looked up from germline, CDR1 is SGHKS and CDR2 is YYEKEE (reference sequence). Trimming pared 1 base from V and 8 bases from J, leaving 15 bases between. CDR3 length equals 15 residues. CDR3 loop: CASSLTTVSREKLFF. Here the CDR3 DNA reads TGTGCCAGCAGCTTGACGACAGTATCACGGGAAAAACTGTTTTTT.

Ten or more counts support this clonotype. This chain connects TRBV28 to TRBJ2-3, with D possibly being TRBD2 (6 bases). This CDR3 region has 16 residues. Deletions cut 4 bases from V and 3 bases from J, with 17 bases between. Germline lookup yields CDR1 MDHEN and CDR2 SYDVKM. The CDR3 DNA follows: TGTGCCAGCAGTTCTCCACCGGCGGGAAGGACAGATACGCAGTATTTT. Translation gives CASSSPPAGRTDTQYF. Drawing the rest from reference TRBV28 and TRBJ2-3, the complete variable domain is DVKVTQSSRYLVKRTGEKVFLECVQDMDHENMFWYRQDPGLGLRLIYFSYDVKMKEKGDIPEGYSVSREKKERFSLILESASTNQTSMYLCASSSPPAGRTDTQYFGPGTRLTVL.

The chain combines TRBV4-2 with TRBJ1-6; the D gene is possibly TRBD1 (5 bases). Germline assignment: CDR1 LGHNA and CDR2 YNFKEQ. The CDR3 runs 16 residues. Trimming took 1 base from V and 4 from J, leaving 11 bases between them. The CDR3 reads CASSQVRGPYNSPLHF. As DNA, the CDR3 is TGTGCCAGCAGCCAAGTGAGGGGTCCTTATAATTCACCCCTCCACTTT.

This clonotype showed up many times. This chain uses TRBV11-2 with TRBJ2-5, with D uncertain. V was pared by 1 base and J by 5 bases, with 8 bases between. Germline CDR1 SGHAT, CDR2 FQNNGV. CDR3 size: 13 residues. CDR3 nucleotides: TGTGCCAGCAGCTTAGCTAGGAAGGAGACCCAGTACTTC. The encoded protein is CASSLARKETQYF.

This clonotype was recorded at least ten times. The chain recombines TRBV5-1 with TRBJ2-5, with 9 bases that match TRBD1. J lost 1 base, V lost 0 bases, and 1 base had no gene match. From germline, CDR1 is SGHRS and CDR2 YFSETQ. The CDR3 totals 15 residues. For the CDR3, the DNA is TGCGCCAGCAGCTTGGCGGGACAGGGCCAAGAGACCCAGTACTTC. Translating gives CASSLAGQGQETQYF.

This clonotype was observed many times. This CDR3 is CASSLVYNSPLHF. The CDR3 DNA follows: TGTGCCAGCAGTTTAGTCTATAATTCACCCCTCCACTTT. The chain uses TRBV27 and TRBJ1-6; no clear D gene. The CDR3 is made up of 13 amino acids. Germline lookup yields CDR1 MNHEY and CDR2 SMNVEV (reference sequence). Trimming took off 2 bases at V and 3 bases at J, with 2 bases between the two ends.

The chain is built from TRBV20-1 and TRBJ1-1; the D gene is possibly TRBD1 (5 bases). Germline values: CDR1 DFQATT, CDR2 SNEGSKA (reference sequence). CDR3 length: 14 amino acids. V gave up 4 bases and J gave up 5 bases, with 17 bases separating them. CDR3 protein: CSAMKRGAGTEAFF. The CDR3 coding sequence is TGCAGTGCTATGAAAAGGGGTGCGGGGACTGAAGCTTTCTTT.